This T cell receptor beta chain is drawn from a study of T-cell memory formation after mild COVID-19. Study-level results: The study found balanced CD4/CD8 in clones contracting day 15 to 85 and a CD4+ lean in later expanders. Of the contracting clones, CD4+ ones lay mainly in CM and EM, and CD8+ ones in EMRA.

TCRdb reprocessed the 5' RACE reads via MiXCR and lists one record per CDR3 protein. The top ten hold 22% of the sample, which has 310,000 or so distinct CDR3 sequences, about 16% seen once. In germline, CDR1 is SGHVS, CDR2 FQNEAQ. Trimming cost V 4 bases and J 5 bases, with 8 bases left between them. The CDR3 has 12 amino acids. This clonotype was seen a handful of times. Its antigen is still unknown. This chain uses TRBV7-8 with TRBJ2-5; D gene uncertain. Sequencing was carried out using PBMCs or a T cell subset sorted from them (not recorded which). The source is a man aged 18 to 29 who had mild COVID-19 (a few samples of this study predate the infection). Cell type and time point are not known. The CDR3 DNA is TGTGCCAGCAGCTCCACTCAGGAGACCCAGTACTTC. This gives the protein CASSSTQETQYF.